This T cell receptor (beta chain) originates from a study of T cells in Graves' hyperthyroidism and ophthalmopathy. Study-wide context: Peripheral blood draws took place at initial diagnosis, ahead of any treatment.

The study's findings and limits: Before onset, ophthalmopathy was predicted by the model a median about six months earlier.

Germline values: CDR1 SNHLY, CDR2 FYNNEI. This CDR3 has 15 amino acids. The J segment lost 5 bases and the V segment lost 4 bases, leaving 8 bases of the junction unmatched. At least ten counts were recorded for this clonotype. Its antigen is as yet unknown. TCR beta CDR3 sequences were amplified from RNA transcripts. The HTBI set primed first-round TCR CDR3 RT-PCR. Via MiXCR, TCRdb re-called the multiplex PCR reads, giving one row per CDR3 protein. The sample has hundreds of thousands of distinct CDR3 sequences, over 15% seen once. Used for diagnoses were clinical symptoms, serum thyroxine and TRAb, thyroid ultrasound and orbital computed tomography.

The sequencing input was blood. This TCR came from a woman between 45 and 60 years old with Graves' hyperthyroidism that later progressed to Graves' ophthalmopathy. The chain carries TRBV2 and TRBJ2-3, with TRBD1 matching 8 bases. Written as DNA, the CDR3 is TGTGCCAGCAGTGGAGGGACAGGTCCCGGAGATACGCAGTATTTT. Translation: CASSGGTGPGDTQYF.